One and the same sample provided the 20 T cell receptor beta chains below, sequenced in a study of radiation and T cells in renal cell carcinoma. Time point meaning: blood 2 weeks post-SBRT. Stated treatment: 15 Gy SBRT to primary tumor, nephrectomy 4 weeks later. Only in-frame clones appear in the TCRdb table, and some are missing; sequencing was by immunoSEQ multiplex PCR. The sample includes more than 65,000 clones, around 86% of them seen just once. The sequences come from blood, collected from a patient whose treatment included radiotherapy and nephrectomy. The receptors come from a woman aged 45-65 years with renal cell carcinoma.

The chain couples TRBV7-2 to TRBJ2-3; 11 positions agree with TRBD2. CDR1 is SGHTA and CDR2 is FQGNSA in the germline V gene. Unmatched junction bases numbered 2, after V lost 5 bases and J lost 4 bases. This CDR3 is built from 14 residues. Here the CDR3 reads CASSPGLAADTQYF. The CDR3 DNA reads as TGTGCCAGCAGCCCGGGACTAGCGGCAGATACGCAGTATTTT.

The J gene is TRBJ1-2, the V gene TRBV9; the match to TRBD1 covers 9 bases. Germline loops: CDR1 SGDLS, CDR2 YYNGEE. The V segment lost 4 bases and the J segment 0 bases; nucleotides outside the gene matches: 7. This CDR3 is 16 amino acids long. This CDR3 is CASSRHTGGTNYGYTF. Here the CDR3 DNA reads TGTGCCAGCAGCCGACATACAGGGGGCACTAACTATGGCTACACCTTC.

The CDR3 here is CASSPGTSGSLGAQYF. DNA for the CDR3: TGTGCCAGCAGTCCCGGGACTAGCGGGAGCCTAGGGGCCCAGTACTTC. The V call is TRBV27, the J call TRBJ2-5; 14 bases align to TRBD2. Germline V gene data show CDR1 as MNHEY and CDR2 as SMNVEV (reference sequence). This CDR3 has 16 residues. Trimming took 5 bases from V and 9 from J; bases not matched to a gene: 11.

A few counts support this clone. V usage is TRBV7-2 and J usage is TRBJ2-1, with D perhaps given as TRBD1 or TRBD2 (6 bases each). The CDR3 is 14 amino acids. CDR1 SGHTA and CDR2 FQGNSA come from the germline V gene. V was clipped by 0 bases and J by 8 bases, with 11 bases between them. CDR3 region: CASSLAGGTDEQFF. Written as DNA, the CDR3 is TGTGCCAGCAGCTTAGCGGGGGGCACGGATGAGCAGTTCTTC.

The chain is built from TRBV5-1 and TRBJ2-7; 8 positions match TRBD1. This CDR3 has 14 residues. Germline CDR1 is SGHRS and CDR2 is YFSETQ. V shed 4 bases, J shed 5 bases, and the junction held 8 bases outside the gene matches. The CDR3 DNA is TGCGCCAGCAGCCCTACCGGACAGGGACACGAGCAGTACTTC. Translation gives CASSPTGQGHEQYF. Variable domain in full (rest from reference TRBV5-1 and TRBJ2-7): KAGVTQTPRYLIKTRGQQVTLSCSPISGHRSVSWYQQTPGQGLQFLFEYFSETQRNKGNFPGRFSGRQFSNSRSEMNVSTLELGDSALYLCASSPTGQGHEQYFGPGTRLTVT.

The chain combines TRBV11-2 with TRBJ2-7; D not resolved. The germline V and J ends were trimmed by 5 bases and 4 bases, with 6 bases remaining between them. The CDR3 extends over 11 amino acids. Germline V gene lookup returns CDR1 SGHAT and CDR2 FQNNGV. The CDR3 nucleotides are TGTGCCAGCAGCCCGAGTTACGAGCAGTACTTC. It specifies CASSPSYEQYF.

The chain carries TRBV5-6 and TRBJ2-5; D gene ambiguous. The CDR3 has 14 amino acids. CDR1 and CDR2 from the germline V gene are SGHDT and YYEEEE. Trimming stripped 3 bases from V and 1 base from J, with 10 bases between. CDR3 bases: TGTGCCAGCAGCTCTCAATCGGGCCAAGAGACCCAGTACTTC. This encodes CASSSQSGQETQYF. Together with reference TRBV5-6 and TRBJ2-5, the CDR3 gives the full variable domain: DAGVTQSPTHLIKTRGQQVTLRCSPKSGHDTVSWYQQALGQGPQFIFQYYEEEERQRGNFPDRFSGHQFPNYSSELNVNALLLGDSALYLCASSSQSGQETQYFGPGTRLLVL.

V is TRBV7-2 and J is TRBJ2-7, with TRBD2 matching over 8 bases. With 5 bases clipped from V and 2 bases from J, the junction kept 8 bases outside the gene matches. Germline V gene data show CDR1 as SGHTA and CDR2 as FQGNSA. The CDR3 is 15 residues long. The CDR3 bases are TGTGCCAGCAGCCCAGGGGTAGCGGGACCCTACGAGCAGTACTTC. It codes for CASSPGVAGPYEQYF.

The chain is built from TRBV13 and TRBJ2-7; D may be TRBD1 or TRBD2 (5 bases each). The CDR3 extends over 16 amino acids. The germline CDR1 and CDR2 sequences are PRHDT and FYEKMQ (reference sequence). Trimming removed 0 bases at V and 6 bases at J, with 18 bases between. CDR3: CASSLGTGREAPEQYF. For the CDR3, the DNA is TGTGCCAGCAGCTTAGGGACGGGACGCGAAGCCCCCGAGCAGTACTTC.

The CDR3 loop reads CASSYSGGRSYNEQFF. The CDR3 coding sequence is TGTGCCAGCAGTTACTCTGGGGGGCGATCCTACAATGAGCAGTTCTTC. The gene calls are TRBV6-5 and TRBJ2-1, with D possibly being TRBD1 or TRBD2 (6 bases each). V gave up 0 bases and J gave up 1 base, with 10 bases separating them. CDR3 length: 16 amino acids. CDR1 and CDR2 from the germline V gene are MNHEY and SVGAGI.

The chain uses TRBV5-4 and TRBJ2-7, with D possibly TRBD2 on 6 matching bases. The CDR3 sequence is 12 residues long. Germline V lookup: CDR1 SGHNT, CDR2 YYREEE (reference sequence). V dropped 5 bases and J dropped 13 bases, with 19 bases sitting between them. CDR3 bases: TGTGCCAGCAGTTCCCCCTGGGGGGAAGTATACTTC. Its translation is CASSSPWGEVYF.

This chain joins TRBV2 and TRBJ2-1, with D unresolved. V lost 4 bases, J lost 8 bases, and 12 bases lay in between. The CDR3 extends over 13 amino acids. Germline CDR1 is SNHLY and CDR2 is FYNNEI. CDR3 DNA sequence: TGTGCCAGCAGTGTTTTCGAGAACGATGAGCAGTTCTTC. Translated: CASSVFENDEQFF.

The rearrangement links TRBV5-1 to TRBJ1-5; tentatively, D is TRBD1 (6 bases). Germline V gives CDR1 SGHRS, CDR2 YFSETQ. CDR3 length equals 16 residues. Trimming removed 2 bases at V and 0 bases at J, with 12 bases between. CDR3 protein: CASSLQGSYSNQPQHF. CDR3 nucleotides: TGCGCCAGCAGCTTACAGGGTTCATATAGCAATCAGCCCCAGCATTTT.

This chain connects TRBV9 to TRBJ2-1, with 8 bases identical to TRBD2. The CDR3 length is 17 residues. J gave up 3 bases and V 5 bases, and 13 bases lay outside the gene matches. CDR1 and CDR2 from the germline V gene are SGDLS and YYNGEE. The CDR3 DNA follows: TGTGCCAGCAGTGCCTTGGGGGTAGCGGGATTCTACAATGAGCAGTTCTTC. Protein sequence: CASSALGVAGFYNEQFF.

The chain employs TRBV5-1 and TRBJ2-7; D is perhaps TRBD1 or TRBD2 (5 bases each). The CDR3 length is 16 residues. The germline CDR1 and CDR2 sequences are SGHRS and YFSETQ. V was cut by 7 bases and J by 2 bases, with 22 bases left in between. CDR3 protein: CASRSLPGPGTYEQYF. The DNA of the CDR3 is TGCGCCAGCCGATCTCTACCGGGGCCTGGGACCTACGAGCAGTACTTC.

This clone was counted only a few times. This chain connects TRBV30 to TRBJ1-1; D remains unclear. Germline V gene sequence: CDR1 GTSNPN, CDR2 SVGIG (reference sequence). The CDR3 length is 11 residues. Between the trimmed V and J ends, which lost 4 bases and 4 bases, there was a span of 7 bases. The CDR3 reads CAWNRVTEAFF. The CDR3 DNA reads as TGTGCCTGGAACAGAGTCACTGAAGCTTTCTTT.

This clone was recorded only once. CDR3 residues: CAISEFGTGSGANVLTF. CDR3 nucleotides: TGTGCCATCAGTGAGTTTGGGACAGGCTCTGGGGCCAACGTCCTGACTTTC. This chain links TRBV10-3 with TRBJ2-6; 8 bases are a match to TRBD1. From germline, CDR1 is ENHRY and CDR2 SYGVKD. The CDR3 spans 17 residues. V dropped 1 base and J dropped 0; count of bases not matched to a gene: 2.

The V call is TRBV7-9, the J call TRBJ2-2, with D tentatively TRBD2 (7 bases). This CDR3 has 15 amino acids. CDR1 and CDR2 (germline): SEHNR, FQNEAQ (reference sequence). The V end lost 3 bases, the J end lost 2 bases, and 10 bases lay between the germline ends. CDR3 DNA sequence: TGTGCCAGCAGCTTGCGGGGGCATAACACCGGGGAGCTGTTTTTT. This sequence encodes CASSLRGHNTGELFF.

The chain employs TRBV14 and TRBJ1-3, with D tentatively TRBD1 (6 bases). V gave up 4 bases and J gave up 4 bases, with 11 bases separating them. CDR1 is SGHDN, CDR2 FVKESK, per germline. The CDR3 length is 14 residues. The CDR3 here is CASSRGGSGNTIYF. The CDR3 bases are TGTGCCAGCAGCCGAGGGGGTAGCGGAAACACCATATATTTT.

This rearrangement joins TRBV7-2 to TRBJ1-6, with 7 bases matching TRBD1. CDR1 is SGHTA, CDR2 FQGNSA, per germline. This CDR3 contains 15 residues. V shed 6 bases, J shed 10 bases, and the junction held 12 bases outside the gene matches. The CDR3 region is CASSPGGRGQSPLHF. DNA for the CDR3: TGTGCCAGCAGTCCCGGGGGGAGGGGGCAATCACCCCTCCACTTT.